Ten or more counts support the clone carrying this TCR beta chain. Its antigen is as yet unknown. This entry is derived from a study of neurological immune-mediated disorders. Study-wide results and limits: Patients with HTLV-1-associated myelopathy had the highest level of TCR clonal expansion, whereas patients with multiple sclerosis had the lowest level, falling beneath the level found in healthy controls.

By 5'RACE with 10-nucleotide random UMIs, the cDNA was made. Using its own MiXCR run on the 5' RACE reads, TCRdb lists one record per CDR3 protein. The sample has about 53,000 distinct CDR3 sequences, approximately 8.4% seen once. The germline V gene has CDR1 SGHDT and CDR2 YYEEEE. Trimming left V 0 bases short and J 2 bases short, with 2 bases between. This CDR3 region has 12 residues. Time point reported: longitudinal time-point 3. Healthy control samples came from blood bank volunteers in Maryland, USA. PBMCs stored at -80 C, 2 million in total, were the source of the unsorted libraries. Sequencing was performed on PBMCs. This clonotype originated in a woman in her thirties or forties in good health. The chain is built from TRBV5-6 and TRBJ1-2, with D unclear. The CDR3 sequence: CASSLANYGYTF. The CDR3 DNA sequence: TGTGCCAGCAGCTTGGCCAACTATGGCTACACCTTC.